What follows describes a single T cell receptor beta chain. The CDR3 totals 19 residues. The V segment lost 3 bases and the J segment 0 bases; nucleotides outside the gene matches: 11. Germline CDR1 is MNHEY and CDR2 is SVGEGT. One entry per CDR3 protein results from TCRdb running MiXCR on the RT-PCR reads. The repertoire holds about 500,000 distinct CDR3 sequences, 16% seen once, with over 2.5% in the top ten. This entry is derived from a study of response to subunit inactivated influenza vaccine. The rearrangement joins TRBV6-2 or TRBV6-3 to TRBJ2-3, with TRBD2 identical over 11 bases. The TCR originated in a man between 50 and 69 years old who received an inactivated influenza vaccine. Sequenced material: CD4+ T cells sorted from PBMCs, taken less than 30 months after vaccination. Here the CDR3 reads CASSYPSGGSRHSTDTQYF. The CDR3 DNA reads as TGTGCCAGCAGTTATCCTAGCGGGGGGTCACGACATAGCACAGATACGCAGTATTTT.